This passage covers 25 T cell receptor beta chains from one sample sequenced in a study of T cell repertoires in cytomegalovirus infection (dated by TCRdb to the late 2010s). The run used an Illumina HiSeq 1500. TCRdb reanalyzed the raw reads on its own, using fastp at Q25 for trimming and MiXCR for clone calling, and kept in-frame beta chains. Rows with one shared CDR3 protein collapse into an entry with the most common genes and DNA. This sample holds about 530,000 distinct CDR3 sequences; 26% were observed only once. The top ten clonotypes cover 13% of the sample. Input material: PBMCs. These receptors were taken from a human donor in good health (CMV status not recorded). Some clones in this sample may be carry-over from other donors' samples.

The J gene is TRBJ1-6, the V gene TRBV3-1; maybe TRBD1 (6 bases). Germline-derived CDR1 and CDR2 are LGHDT and YNNKEL (reference sequence). Trimming removed 1 base at V and 10 bases at J, with 11 bases between. The CDR3 runs 14 residues. The CDR3 is CASSQVQGGSPLHF. The CDR3 bases are TGTGCCAGCAGCCAAGTACAGGGAGGATCACCCCTCCACTTT.

The V gene is TRBV28, the J gene TRBJ1-2; D is perhaps TRBD1 (6 bases). Germline CDR1 reads MDHEN; CDR2 reads SYDVKM. The CDR3 is made up of 13 amino acids. Trimming removed 3 bases at V and 8 bases at J, with 13 bases between. The CDR3 is CASSLSGDRGYTF. The CDR3 nucleotides are TGTGCCAGCAGTTTGTCAGGGGATCGAGGCTACACCTTC.

This clonotype occurred a few times. V and J are TRBV20-1 and TRBJ2-1; possibly TRBD2 for D (5 bases). Germline V gene data show CDR1 as DFQATT and CDR2 as SNEGSKA (reference sequence). The V end was cut by 0 bases, the J end by 8 bases, with 17 bases between. This CDR3 contains 15 residues. The CDR3 DNA sequence: TGCAGTGCTAGAGATGCCTTAGATCTTAGCGATGAGCAGTTCTTC. It encodes CSARDALDLSDEQFF.

This chain joins TRBV12-3 or TRBV12-4 and TRBJ2-1; D not certain. Trimming left V 2 bases short and J 10 bases short, with 15 bases between. This CDR3 contains 14 residues. The CDR3 reads CASSLILFRSEQFF. The CDR3 nucleotides are TGTGCCAGCAGTTTAATCCTCTTCCGGTCAGAGCAGTTCTTC.

The V call is TRBV11-2, the J call TRBJ2-7; D is unresolved. Deletions cut 0 bases from V and 6 bases from J, with 12 bases between. Germline CDR1 reads SGHAT; CDR2 reads FQNNGV. CDR3 size: 14 residues. This CDR3 is CASSLDFPLGEQYV. CDR3 nucleotide sequence: TGTGCCAGCAGCTTAGATTTCCCCTTGGGCGAGCAGTACGTC.

This clonotype was observed at least ten times. The chain carries TRBV7-2 and TRBJ2-5; 8 bases match TRBD2. The germline V gene encodes CDR1 SGHTA and CDR2 FQGNSA. The CDR3 is made up of 17 amino acids. The V gene end was trimmed by 1 base and the J gene end by 5 bases; junction bases not matched to a gene: 12. The CDR3 DNA follows: TGTGCCAGCAGCTTAGTTACTAGCGGAGGGAGGGGGGAGACCCAGTACTTC. Its protein product is CASSLVTSGGRGETQYF.

This clonotype came up a few times. The V and J genes are TRBV6-5 and TRBJ2-1; 14 bases are shared with TRBD2. The CDR3 loop spans 16 amino acids. Trimming took 1 base from V and 9 from J; bases not matched to a gene: 5. Per the germline V gene, CDR1 is MNHEY and CDR2 is SVGAGI. In DNA, the CDR3 is TGTGCCAGCAGTTACTGGACTAGCGGGAGGTTGAGTGAGCAGTTCTTC. Its translation is CASSYWTSGRLSEQFF.

In its sample, this clonotype was seen many times. The gene calls are TRBV7-2 and TRBJ1-5; no clear D. The CDR3 is made up of 15 amino acids. CDR1 SGHTA and CDR2 FQGNSA come from the germline V gene. Trimming removed 5 bases from V and 0 bases from J, with 11 bases in between. CDR3 sequence (DNA): TGTGCCAGCAGCCCCTTTGGGGTTAGCAATCAGCCCCAGCATTTT. Its protein is CASSPFGVSNQPQHF.

V usage is TRBV4-1 and J usage is TRBJ1-5, with D hard to call. This CDR3 is built from 13 residues. Trimming took 3 bases from V and 6 from J, leaving 9 bases between them. The germline V gene encodes CDR1 MGHRA and CDR2 YSYEKL. CDR3 region: CASSQDPIQPQHF. The DNA for the CDR3 is TGCGCCAGCAGCCAGGACCCGATTCAGCCCCAGCATTTT.

This clonotype was found many times. The chain recombines TRBV12-3 or TRBV12-4 with TRBJ2-2; the D is unclear. The V gene lost 6 bases and the J gene lost 4 bases, with 12 bases spanning the gap. The CDR3 is 14 amino acids. CDR3 nucleotide sequence: TGTGCCAGCAGCCCCCCGGCCCTCACCGGGGAGCTGTTTTTT. Translation: CASSPPALTGELFF.

The J gene is TRBJ1-5, the V gene TRBV24-1; 8 bases agree with TRBD1. The CDR3 consists of 15 residues. With V trimmed by 3 bases and J by 6 bases, 6 bases remained unmatched. Germline values: CDR1 KGHDR, CDR2 SFDVKD. CDR3 coding DNA: TGTGCCACCAGTGATCACGGACAGGGAGCTCAGCCCCAGCATTTT. Protein product: CATSDHGQGAQPQHF.

V is TRBV19 and J is TRBJ2-7; D perhaps matches TRBD2 (5 bases). Germline V CDR1 and CDR2: LNHDA, SQIVND (reference sequence). The CDR3 loop spans 15 amino acids. V was cut by 3 bases and J by 1 base, with 13 bases left in between. The CDR3 DNA reads as TGTGCCAGTAGTATTGGGCTAGCAGGATCCTACGAGCAGTACGTC. Amino acids: CASSIGLAGSYEQYV.

J is TRBJ2-1 and V is TRBV7-9, with 10 nucleotides matching TRBD2. J gave up 1 base and V 5 bases, and 14 bases lay outside the gene matches. This CDR3 contains 19 residues. CDR1 and CDR2 from the germline V gene are SEHNR and FQNEAQ (reference sequence). The DNA for the CDR3 is TGTGCCAGCAGCCCGATCGGGCTAGCGGGAGCCTCATCCTACAATGAGCAGTTCTTC. Amino acid sequence: CASSPIGLAGASSYNEQFF.

This clonotype was seen a few times. The rearrangement uses TRBV10-3 and TRBJ2-1; D unclear. Trimming shortened V by 2 bases and J by 0 bases, and 17 bases separated the two germline ends. CDR3 length: 18 amino acids. Germline V gene data show CDR1 as ENHRY and CDR2 as SYGVKD. This chain's CDR3 is CAISEIRRSTDSYNEQFF. For the CDR3, the DNA is TGTGCCATCAGTGAGATTAGAAGATCCACCGACTCCTACAATGAGCAGTTCTTC.

The chain has TRBV15 and TRBJ2-7; D is possibly TRBD1 (5 bases). The CDR3 spans 13 residues. Germline assignment: CDR1 LNHNV and CDR2 YYDKDF (reference sequence). The germline V and J ends were trimmed by 4 bases and 9 bases, with 16 bases remaining between them. The chain's CDR3 is CATSTSVGARQYF. The CDR3, as DNA: TGTGCCACCAGCACCAGCGTTGGGGCGAGGCAGTACTTC. The variable domain in full, with the rest retrieved from reference TRBV15 and TRBJ2-7, is DAMVIQNPRYQVTQFGKPVTLSCSQTLNHNVMYWYQQKSSQAPKLLFHYYDKDFNNEADTPDNFQSRRPNTSFCFLDIRSPGLGDTAMYLCATSTSVGARQYFGPGTRLTVT.

The chain has TRBV27 and TRBJ2-7, with 16 bases identical to TRBD2. CDR3 size: 17 residues. Germline values: CDR1 MNHEY, CDR2 SMNVEV (reference sequence). V shed 3 bases and J 4 bases; nucleotides not matched to a gene: 6. DNA for the CDR3: TGTGCCAGCAGTTTCTCAGGGACTAGCGGGAGGGATTACGAGCAGTACTTC. Its protein product is CASSFSGTSGRDYEQYF.

This clonotype was seen a few times. The V call is TRBV11-2, the J call TRBJ2-1, with TRBD2 as a possible D gene (5 bases). The CDR3 runs to 14 residues. Germline CDR1 and CDR2: SGHAT and FQNNGV. Deletions cut 5 bases from V and 9 bases from J, with 17 bases between. In DNA, the CDR3 is TGTGCCAGCAGCATAAGCGGATCGATTGGTGAGCAGTTCTTC. This translates into CASSISGSIGEQFF.

J is TRBJ2-6 and V is TRBV24-1; D is possibly TRBD2 (7 bases). Looked up from germline, CDR1 is KGHDR and CDR2 is SFDVKD. The V end was cut by 4 bases, the J end by 3 bases, with 12 bases between. CDR3 length: 16 residues. CDR3 residues: CATSDPRGGGANVLTF. CDR3 nucleotide sequence: TGTGCCACCAGTGACCCGAGGGGGGGTGGGGCCAACGTCCTGACTTTC.

There are many counts of this clonotype. The genes are TRBV28 and TRBJ1-3; D is perhaps TRBD1 (5 bases). Trimming left V 3 bases short and J 3 bases short, with 18 bases between. Germline V gene sequence: CDR1 MDHEN, CDR2 SYDVKM. The CDR3 has 17 amino acids. The CDR3 region is CASSFSGQGVNGNTIYF. DNA of the CDR3: TGTGCCAGCAGTTTTTCGGGGCAGGGAGTAAATGGAAACACCATATATTTT.

This chain connects TRBV6-1 to TRBJ1-1; possibly TRBD1 for D (5 bases). The CDR3 spans 15 residues. The V end was cut by 7 bases, the J end by 1 base, with 16 bases between. Germline CDR1 reads MNHNS; CDR2 reads SASEGT. The CDR3 nucleotides are TGTGCCAGCAACCGGGGGGGATCTACGAACACTGAAGCTTTCTTT. Encoded protein: CASNRGGSTNTEAFF.

The V and J genes are TRBV27 and TRBJ1-2; possibly TRBD1 for D (5 bases). The length of the CDR3 is 15 residues. The germline V and J ends were trimmed by 6 bases and 6 bases, with 20 bases remaining between them. Germline CDR1 is MNHEY and CDR2 is SMNVEV (reference sequence). CDR3 region: CASSLSWGSKDGYTF. In DNA form, the CDR3 reads TGTGCCAGCAGCCTGTCGTGGGGCTCGAAGGATGGCTACACCTTC.

This clonotype was observed a few times. The chain is built from TRBV19 and TRBJ1-5; possible D gene TRBD1, 6 bases. This CDR3 has 15 amino acids. Trimming cost V 7 bases and J 7 bases, with 20 bases left between them. Germline V lookup: CDR1 LNHDA, CDR2 SQIVND (reference sequence). For the CDR3, the DNA is TGTGCCAGTAATCCGAGCGGGGGGCATAGGCAGCCCCAGCATTTT. Encoded protein: CASNPSGGHRQPQHF.

This clonotype was counted only a few times. The chain uses TRBV28 and TRBJ2-3; tentative D call: TRBD1 (6 bases). The CDR3 extends over 12 amino acids. Trimming pared 3 bases from V and 8 bases from J, leaving 9 bases between. The germline CDR1 and CDR2 sequences are MDHEN and SYDVKM. The CDR3 DNA sequence: TGTGCCAGCAGTTTTCGAGGGGGTACGCAGTATTTT. Translation gives CASSFRGGTQYF.

This chain connects TRBV18 to TRBJ1-1; no clear D. Trimming pared 3 bases from V and 3 bases from J, leaving 14 bases between. The V gene's germline CDR1 is KGHSH and CDR2 LQKENI. The CDR3 totals 15 residues. The CDR3 loop reads CASSPLRGRDTEAFF. DNA for the CDR3: TGTGCCAGCTCACCGTTGCGGGGAAGGGACACTGAAGCTTTCTTT.

This chain links TRBV6-5 with TRBJ1-5; the D gene is possibly TRBD1 (5 bases). Germline values: CDR1 MNHEY, CDR2 SVGAGI. The CDR3 is 14 residues long. The V end was cut by 6 bases, the J end by 7 bases, with 16 bases between. The CDR3: CASSTGGSGQPQHF. CDR3 DNA: TGTGCCAGCAGCACGGGGGGGAGCGGGCAGCCCCAGCATTTT.